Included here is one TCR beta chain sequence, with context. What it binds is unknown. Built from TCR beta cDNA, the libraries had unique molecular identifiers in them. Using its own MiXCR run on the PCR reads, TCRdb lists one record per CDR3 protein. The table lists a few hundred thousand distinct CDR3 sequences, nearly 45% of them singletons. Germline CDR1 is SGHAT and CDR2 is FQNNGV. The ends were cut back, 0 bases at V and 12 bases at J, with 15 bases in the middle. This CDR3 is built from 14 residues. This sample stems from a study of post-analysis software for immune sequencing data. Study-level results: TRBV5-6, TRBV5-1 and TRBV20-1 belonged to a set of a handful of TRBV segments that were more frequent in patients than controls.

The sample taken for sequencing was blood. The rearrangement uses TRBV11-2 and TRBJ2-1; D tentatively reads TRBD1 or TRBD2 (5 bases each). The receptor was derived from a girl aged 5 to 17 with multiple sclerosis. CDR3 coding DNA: TGTGCCAGCAGCTTAGAGTCCGGGACGGGATGGCAGTTCTTC. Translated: CASSLESGTGWQFF.